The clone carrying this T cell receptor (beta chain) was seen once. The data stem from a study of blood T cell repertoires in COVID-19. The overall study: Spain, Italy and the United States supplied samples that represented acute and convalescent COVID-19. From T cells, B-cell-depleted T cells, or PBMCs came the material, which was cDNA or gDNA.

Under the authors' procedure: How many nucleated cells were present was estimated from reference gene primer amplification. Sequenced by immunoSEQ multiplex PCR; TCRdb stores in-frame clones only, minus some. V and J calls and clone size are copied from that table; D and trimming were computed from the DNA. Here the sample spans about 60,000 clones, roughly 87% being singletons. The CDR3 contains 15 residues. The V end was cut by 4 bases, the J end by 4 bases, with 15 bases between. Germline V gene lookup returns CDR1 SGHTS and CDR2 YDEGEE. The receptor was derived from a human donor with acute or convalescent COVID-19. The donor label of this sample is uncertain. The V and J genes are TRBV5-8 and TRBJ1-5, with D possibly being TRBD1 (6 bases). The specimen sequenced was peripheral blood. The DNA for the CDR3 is TGTGCCAGCAGCCCCAGGGGAACCTTGAATCAGCCCCAGCATTTT. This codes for CASSPRGTLNQPQHF.